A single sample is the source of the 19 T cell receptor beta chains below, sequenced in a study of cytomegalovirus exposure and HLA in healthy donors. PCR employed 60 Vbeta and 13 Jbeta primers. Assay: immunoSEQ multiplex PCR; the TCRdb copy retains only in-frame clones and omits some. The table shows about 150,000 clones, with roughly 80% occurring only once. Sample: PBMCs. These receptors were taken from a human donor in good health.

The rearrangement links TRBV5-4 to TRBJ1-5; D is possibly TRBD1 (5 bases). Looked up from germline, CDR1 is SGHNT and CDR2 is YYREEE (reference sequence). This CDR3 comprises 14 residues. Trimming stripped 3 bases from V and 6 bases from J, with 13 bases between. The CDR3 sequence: CASSWGGEGQPQHF. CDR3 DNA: TGTGCCAGCAGCTGGGGGGGGGAAGGTCAGCCCCAGCATTTT.

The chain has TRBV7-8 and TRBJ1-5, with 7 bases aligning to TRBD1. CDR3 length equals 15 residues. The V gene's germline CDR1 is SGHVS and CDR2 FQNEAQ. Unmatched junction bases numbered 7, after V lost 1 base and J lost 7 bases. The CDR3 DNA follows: TGTGCCAGCAGCTTAGGGGACAGACGGTCGCAGCCCCAGCATTTT. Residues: CASSLGDRRSQPQHF.

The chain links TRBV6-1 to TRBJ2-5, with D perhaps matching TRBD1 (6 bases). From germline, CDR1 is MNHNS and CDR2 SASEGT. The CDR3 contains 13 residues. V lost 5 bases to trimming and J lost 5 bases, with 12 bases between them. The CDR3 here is CASSRQAPETQYF. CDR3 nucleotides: TGTGCCAGCAGTAGACAGGCGCCCGAGACCCAGTACTTC.

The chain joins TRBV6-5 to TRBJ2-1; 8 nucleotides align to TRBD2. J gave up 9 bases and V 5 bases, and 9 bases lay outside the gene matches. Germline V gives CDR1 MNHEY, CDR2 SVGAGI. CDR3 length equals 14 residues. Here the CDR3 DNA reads TGTGCCAGCAGTGAAGTCGGGGGGGCAGGTGAGCAGTTCTTC. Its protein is CASSEVGGAGEQFF.

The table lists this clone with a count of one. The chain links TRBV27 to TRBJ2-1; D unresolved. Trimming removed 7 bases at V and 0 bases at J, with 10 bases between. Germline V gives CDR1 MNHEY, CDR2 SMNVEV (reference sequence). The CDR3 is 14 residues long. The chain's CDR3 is CASKTISSYNEQFF. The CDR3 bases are TGTGCCAGCAAGACAATAAGCTCCTACAATGAGCAGTTCTTC.

Here the CDR3 reads CASSLTASSYNEQFF. The CDR3 DNA is TGTGCCAGCAGCCTGACAGCGAGCTCCTACAATGAGCAGTTCTTC. This chain uses TRBV6-6 with TRBJ2-1, with a tentative D call TRBD1 (5 bases). Germline V lookup: CDR1 MNHNY, CDR2 SVGAGI (reference sequence). Trimming pared 6 bases from V and 0 bases from J, leaving 12 bases between. The CDR3 is 15 amino acids.

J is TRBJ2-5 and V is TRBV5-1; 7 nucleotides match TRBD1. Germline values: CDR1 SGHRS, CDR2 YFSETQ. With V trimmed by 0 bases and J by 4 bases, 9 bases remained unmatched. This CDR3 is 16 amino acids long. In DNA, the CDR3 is TGCGCCAGCAGCTTGGTCCGTCAGGACAGGTTAGAGACCCAGTACTTC. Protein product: CASSLVRQDRLETQYF.

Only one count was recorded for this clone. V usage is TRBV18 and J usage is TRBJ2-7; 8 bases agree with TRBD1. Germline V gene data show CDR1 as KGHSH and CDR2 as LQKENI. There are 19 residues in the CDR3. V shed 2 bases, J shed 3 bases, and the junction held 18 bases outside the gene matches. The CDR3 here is CASSPRGVSGGQGIYEQYF. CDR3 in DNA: TGTGCCAGCTCACCAAGGGGGGTATCAGGGGGCCAAGGGATCTACGAGCAGTACTTC. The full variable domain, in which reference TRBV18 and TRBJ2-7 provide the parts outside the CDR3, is NAGVMQNPRHLVRRRGQEARLRCSPMKGHSHVYWYRQLPEEGLKFMVYLQKENIIDESGMPKERFSAEFPKEGPSILRIQQVVRGDSAAYFCASSPRGVSGGQGIYEQYFGPGTRLTVT.

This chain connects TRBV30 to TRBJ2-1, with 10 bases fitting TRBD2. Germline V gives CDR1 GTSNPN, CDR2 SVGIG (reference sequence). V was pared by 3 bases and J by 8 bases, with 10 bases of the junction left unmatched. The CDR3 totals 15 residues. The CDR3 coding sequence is TGTGCCTGGAGCCTTACTAGCGGGGACCTCGATGAGCAGTTCTTC. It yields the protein CAWSLTSGDLDEQFF.

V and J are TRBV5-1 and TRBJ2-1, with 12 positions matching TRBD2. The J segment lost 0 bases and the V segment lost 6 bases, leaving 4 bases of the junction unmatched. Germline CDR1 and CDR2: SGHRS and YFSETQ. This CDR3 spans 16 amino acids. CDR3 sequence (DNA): TGCGCCAGCATCCTAGCGGGGGGGAGCTCCTACAATGAGCAGTTCTTC. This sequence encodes CASILAGGSSYNEQFF. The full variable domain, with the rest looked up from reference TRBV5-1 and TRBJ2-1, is KAGVTQTPRYLIKTRGQQVTLSCSPISGHRSVSWYQQTPGQGLQFLFEYFSETQRNKGNFPGRFSGRQFSNSRSEMNVSTLELGDSALYLCASILAGGSSYNEQFFGPGTRLTVL.

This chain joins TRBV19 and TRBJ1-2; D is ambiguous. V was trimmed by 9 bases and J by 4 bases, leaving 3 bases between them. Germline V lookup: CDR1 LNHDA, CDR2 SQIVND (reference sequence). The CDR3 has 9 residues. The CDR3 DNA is TGTGCCAGCCTCTATGGCTACACCTTC. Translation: CASLYGYTF.

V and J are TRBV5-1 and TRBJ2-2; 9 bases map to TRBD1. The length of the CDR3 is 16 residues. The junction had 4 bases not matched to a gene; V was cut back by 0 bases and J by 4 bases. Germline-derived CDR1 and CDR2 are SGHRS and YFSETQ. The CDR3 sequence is CASSLEGTGSTGELFF. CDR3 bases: TGCGCCAGCAGCTTGGAGGGGACAGGGAGCACCGGGGAGCTGTTTTTT.

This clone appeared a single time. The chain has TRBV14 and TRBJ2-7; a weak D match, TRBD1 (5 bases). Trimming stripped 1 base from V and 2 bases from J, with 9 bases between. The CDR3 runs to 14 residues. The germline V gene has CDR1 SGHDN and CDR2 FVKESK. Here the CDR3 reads CASSQGQGPYEQYF. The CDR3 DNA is TGTGCCAGCAGCCAAGGTCAGGGCCCCTACGAGCAGTACTTC.

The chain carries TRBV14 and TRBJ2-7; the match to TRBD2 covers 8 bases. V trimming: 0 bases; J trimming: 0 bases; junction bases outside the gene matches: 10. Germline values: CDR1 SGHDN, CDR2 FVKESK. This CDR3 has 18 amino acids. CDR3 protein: CASSQDELGAGASYEQYF. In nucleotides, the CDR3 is TGTGCCAGCAGCCAAGACGAGTTAGGAGCGGGGGCCTCCTACGAGCAGTACTTC.

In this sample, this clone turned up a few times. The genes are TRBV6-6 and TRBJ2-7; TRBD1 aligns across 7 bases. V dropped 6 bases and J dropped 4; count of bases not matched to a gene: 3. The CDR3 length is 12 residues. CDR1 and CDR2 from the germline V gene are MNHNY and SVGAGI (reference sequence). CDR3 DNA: TGTGCCAGCAGCCCGGACAGGTACGAGCAGTACTTC. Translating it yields CASSPDRYEQYF.

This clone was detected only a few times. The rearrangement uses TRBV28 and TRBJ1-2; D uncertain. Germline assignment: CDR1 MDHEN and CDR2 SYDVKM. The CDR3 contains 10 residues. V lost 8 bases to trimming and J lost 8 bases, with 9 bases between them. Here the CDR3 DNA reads TGTGCCAGCGAAGCGGAAGGCTACACCTTC. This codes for CASEAEGYTF.

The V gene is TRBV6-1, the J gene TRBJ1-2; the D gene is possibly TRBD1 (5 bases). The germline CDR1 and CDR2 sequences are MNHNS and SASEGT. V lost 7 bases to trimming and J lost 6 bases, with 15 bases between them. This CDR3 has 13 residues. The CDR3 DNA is TGTGCCAGCATTTTAGACAGTCTAGATGGCTACACCTTC. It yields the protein CASILDSLDGYTF.

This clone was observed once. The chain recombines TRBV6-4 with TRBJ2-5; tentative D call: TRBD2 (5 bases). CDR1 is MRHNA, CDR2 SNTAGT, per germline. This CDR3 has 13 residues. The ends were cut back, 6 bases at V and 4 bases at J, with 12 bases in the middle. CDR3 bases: TGTGCCAGCAGCCCCGTTCGGGGAGAGACCCAGTACTTC. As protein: CASSPVRGETQYF.

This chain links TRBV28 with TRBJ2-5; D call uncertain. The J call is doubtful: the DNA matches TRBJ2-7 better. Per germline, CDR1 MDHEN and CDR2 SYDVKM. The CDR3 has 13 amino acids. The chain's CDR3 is CASSSRRFYEQYF. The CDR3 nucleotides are TGTGCCAGCAGTTCCAGGCGTTTCTACGAGCAGTACTTC.